This T cell receptor beta chain was identified during a study of multiple sclerosis patients with progressive multifocal leukoencephalopathy. Noted time point: before natalizumab initiation. The T0 samples predate the first natalizumab infusion. Each PCR contained spiked synthetic TR CDR3 controls spanning every V-J pairing. Data came from immunoSEQ multiplex PCR; TCRdb stores just in-frame clones and leaves some out. The table lists 25,000 to 35,000 clones, 85% to 90% of them singletons, with 0.85% to 1.3% in the top ten. Study results and limitations: Expanded clones at PML onset predated and persisted through natalizumab therapy. Findings may reflect JC virus infection or just general immunocompromise.

Germline values: CDR1 SNHLY, CDR2 FYNNEI. The CDR3 loop spans 16 amino acids. V shed 8 bases and J 1 base; nucleotides not matched to a gene: 13. Concerning this clone: Its target is unknown.

The sequenced sample was PBMCs. The gene calls are TRBV2 and TRBJ2-5; 7 positions match TRBD1. The sequence derives from a human donor with multiple sclerosis. CDR3 sequence reads: CASGGLYKGAQETQYF. Written as DNA, the CDR3 is TGTGCCAGCGGTGGACTGTACAAGGGGGCCCAAGAGACCCAGTACTTC.